One and the same sample provided the 27 T cell receptor beta chains below, sequenced in a study of shared clonotypes between healthy human individuals. Here immunoSEQ multiplex PCR was the method, and the copy in TCRdb shows in-frame clones only, minus some. The profile shows about 2.1 million clones, 80% to 95% of them singletons. Naive CD8 cells comprised CD45RO-negative, CCR7-positively selected cells, excluding terminally differentiated effector memory CD45RA+ cells. Specimen: naive CD8+ T cells from PBMCs. Receptor source: a man in his late teens or twenties in good health. Some clones in this sample may be carry-over from other donors' samples.

This chain connects TRBV7-6 to TRBJ2-7; 8 bases agree with TRBD1. Germline CDR1 and CDR2: SGHVS and FNYEAQ. The V gene end was trimmed by 5 bases and the J gene end by 2 bases; junction bases not matched to a gene: 11. CDR3 size: 16 residues. CDR3 nucleotide sequence: TGTGCCAGCAGCCCGACAATGGGACAGGTTACCTACGAGCAGTACTTC. Its protein product is CASSPTMGQVTYEQYF.

This chain uses TRBV7-9 with TRBJ1-1; no clear D gene. Trimming stripped 9 bases from V and 0 bases from J, with 14 bases between. Germline CDR1 reads SEHNR; CDR2 reads FQNEAQ (reference sequence). This CDR3 region has 14 residues. Here the CDR3 DNA reads TGTGCCAGGAGCAGTGAGATGGTGAACACTGAAGCTTTCTTT. As protein: CARSSEMVNTEAFF.

This clone is a singleton in its sample. Other DNA sequences from this sample encode an identical CDR3 as well. V gene TRBV11-2 combines with J gene TRBJ2-7; a weak D match, TRBD2 (5 bases). The CDR3 runs 14 residues. CDR1 is SGHAT and CDR2 is FQNNGV in the germline V gene. V was pared by 3 bases and J by 2 bases, with 11 bases between. The CDR3 loop is CASSFGAGPYEQYF. CDR3 coding DNA: TGTGCCAGCAGCTTTGGTGCGGGCCCCTACGAGCAGTACTTC.

This chain links TRBV4-3 with TRBJ2-5, with D possibly being TRBD2 (6 bases). Looked up from germline, CDR1 is LGHNA and CDR2 is YSLEER. Trimming shortened V by 8 bases and J by 7 bases, and 14 bases separated the two germline ends. The CDR3 is 12 residues long. In DNA form, the CDR3 reads TGCGCCAGCGTGGGACCCGGGGGGACCCAGTACTTC. It is translated as CASVGPGGTQYF.

This clone was counted a single time. The chain links TRBV9 to TRBJ2-5; the D is unclear. Trimming shortened V by 4 bases and J by 4 bases, and 17 bases separated the two germline ends. The germline V gene encodes CDR1 SGDLS and CDR2 YYNGEE. The CDR3 sequence is 15 residues long. CDR3 nucleotide sequence: TGTGCCAGCAGCTTTTCCGACCCTAAGGGAGAGACCCAGTACTTC. It is translated as CASSFSDPKGETQYF.

V gene TRBV7-9 combines with J gene TRBJ1-3, with D unclear. Trimming stripped 2 bases from V and 4 bases from J, with 9 bases between. This CDR3 region has 14 residues. Germline V gene data show CDR1 as SEHNR and CDR2 as FQNEAQ (reference sequence). The CDR3 DNA follows: TGTGCCAGCAGCTTAATTTCGTTGGGAAACACCATATATTTT. Translation: CASSLISLGNTIYF.

The J gene is TRBJ2-7, the V gene TRBV29-1, with D perhaps assigned TRBD1 or TRBD2 (5 bases each). Trimming removed 0 bases at V and 6 bases at J, with 15 bases between. Germline V lookup: CDR1 SQVTM, CDR2 ANQGSEA. The CDR3 runs to 14 residues. The CDR3 loop reads CSVEETGAGFEQYF. Written as DNA, the CDR3 is TGCAGCGTTGAAGAAACCGGGGCTGGCTTCGAGCAGTACTTC.

This chain joins TRBV27 and TRBJ2-1, with D unclear. From germline, CDR1 is MNHEY and CDR2 SMNVEV (reference sequence). The CDR3 has 15 amino acids. Trimming removed 3 bases at V and 6 bases at J, with 15 bases between. CDR3 sequence: CASSFLGSLGNEQFF. As DNA, the CDR3 is TGTGCCAGCAGTTTTCTTGGCTCTTTGGGCAATGAGCAGTTCTTC.

The chain is built from TRBV28 and TRBJ2-2; D may be TRBD2 (5 bases). This CDR3 is built from 15 residues. Trimming took off 5 bases at V and 6 bases at J, with 16 bases between the two ends. Germline CDR1 and CDR2: MDHEN and SYDVKM. This CDR3 is CASSPLRELAGELFF. DNA for the CDR3: TGTGCCAGCAGTCCCTTGAGGGAGTTGGCCGGGGAGCTGTTTTTT.

The genes are TRBV6-1 and TRBJ2-7; 7 bases match TRBD2. The V gene's germline CDR1 is MNHNS and CDR2 SASEGT. The CDR3 runs 16 residues. With V trimmed by 2 bases and J by 5 bases, 12 bases remained unmatched. CDR3 region: CASSEWGGEGVNEQYF. In DNA, the CDR3 is TGTGCCAGCAGTGAATGGGGGGGGGAGGGCGTCAACGAGCAGTACTTC.

The V and J genes are TRBV27 and TRBJ2-7; maybe TRBD1 (6 bases). The CDR3 covers 15 residues. V lost 3 bases and J 1 base, leaving 13 bases between the germline ends. Germline V gene sequence: CDR1 MNHEY, CDR2 SMNVEV (reference sequence). The CDR3 spells CASSLGAGQSYEQYF. The CDR3 region has the DNA TGTGCCAGCAGTTTGGGGGCAGGTCAGTCCTACGAGCAGTACTTC.

The genes are TRBV21-1 and TRBJ2-7; the DNA was not compared with TRBD2, the D call given in the table. TRBV21-1 is a known pseudogene. The CDR3 has 18 amino acids. CDR3 nucleotide sequence: TGTGCCAGCAGCAAGACTAGCGGGAGATGGGTAGGACCCTACGAGCAGTACTTC. The encoded protein is CASSKTSGRWVGPYEQYF.

The chain has TRBV7-9 and TRBJ2-1, with D unresolved. Trimming shortened V by 2 bases and J by 5 bases, and 13 bases separated the two germline ends. Germline V gives CDR1 SEHNR, CDR2 FQNEAQ (reference sequence). The CDR3 is made up of 15 amino acids. CDR3 DNA sequence: TGTGCCAGCAGCTTACCAGCGCGAGACGACAATGAGCAGTTCTTC. Encoded protein: CASSLPARDDNEQFF. Filled out from reference TRBV7-9 and TRBJ2-1, the complete variable domain reads DTGVSQNPRHKITKRGQNVTFRCDPISEHNRLYWYRQTLGQGPEFLTYFQNEAQLEKSRLLSDRFSAERPKGSFSTLEIQRTEQGDSAMYLCASSLPARDDNEQFFGPGTRLTVL.

Concerning this clone: Other DNA sequences of this sample code for an identical CDR3. The chain recombines TRBV27 with TRBJ1-4; D not certain. V gave up 2 bases and J gave up 8 bases, with 9 bases separating them. CDR3 length equals 13 residues. The germline V gene has CDR1 MNHEY and CDR2 SMNVEV (reference sequence). The CDR3 spells CASSLLGGEKLFF. Written as DNA, the CDR3 is TGTGCCAGCAGTTTACTGGGTGGGGAAAAACTGTTTTTT.

This clone occurred a few times. The genes are TRBV4-1 and TRBJ1-2; 7 bases are shared with TRBD1. The germline CDR1 and CDR2 sequences are MGHRA and YSYEKL. J was trimmed by 4 bases and V by 5 bases; bases with no gene match: 7. This CDR3 has 14 residues. CDR3 region: CASSYTGEGYGYTF. Here the CDR3 DNA reads TGCGCCAGCAGCTACACAGGGGAAGGCTATGGCTACACCTTC.

As concerns this clone: This specimen includes other DNA sequences encoding the same CDR3. This sequence joins TRBV4-3 and TRBJ1-2; 10 nucleotides agree with TRBD1. This CDR3 has 15 amino acids. The V and J ends lost 4 bases and 5 bases, in that order; junction bases with no gene match: 7. The germline gives CDR1 LGHNA, CDR2 YSLEER. The CDR3 protein is CASSPDRGLGYGYTF. CDR3 nucleotide sequence: TGCGCCAGCAGCCCCGACAGGGGGCTAGGGTATGGCTACACCTTC.

The chain links TRBV30 to TRBJ1-6; the D is unclear. Germline CDR1 reads GTSNPN; CDR2 reads SVGIG (reference sequence). The CDR3 is 13 amino acids. V was shortened by 8 bases and J by 4 bases, with 12 bases between the two germline ends. The CDR3 sequence is CATDGGYNSPLHF. CDR3 nucleotides: TGTGCCACAGACGGCGGTTATAATTCACCCCTCCACTTT.

The genes are TRBV7-9 and TRBJ1-1; tentatively, D is TRBD1 (5 bases). The ends were cut back, 6 bases at V and 7 bases at J, with 12 bases in the middle. CDR1 and CDR2 (germline): SEHNR, FQNEAQ (reference sequence). The CDR3 has 12 residues. CDR3 nucleotide sequence: TGTGCCAGCAGACTCGACAGCATTGAAGCTTTCTTT. Its protein is CASRLDSIEAFF.

J is TRBJ2-1 and V is TRBV6-5; the match to TRBD2 covers 12 bases. V lost 6 bases and J lost 7; bases outside the gene matches: 7. The length of the CDR3 is 15 residues. CDR1 and CDR2 (germline): MNHEY, SVGAGI. The CDR3 DNA reads as TGTGCCAGCAGCCCGGGGCTAGCGGGAGGGAATGAGCAGTTCTTC. Protein: CASSPGLAGGNEQFF.

This chain links TRBV7-9 with TRBJ2-7; D possibly corresponds to TRBD2 (6 bases). The CDR3 consists of 16 residues. Trimming stripped 5 bases from V and 3 bases from J, with 20 bases between. Germline V CDR1 and CDR2: SEHNR, FQNEAQ (reference sequence). In nucleotides, the CDR3 is TGTGCCAGCAGCACCGTTGGGGCGGGACGGGTCTACGAGCAGTACTTC. Protein: CASSTVGAGRVYEQYF.

The V call is TRBV4-1, the J call TRBJ2-3; 9 bases are shared with TRBD2. With 0 bases clipped from V and 6 bases from J, the junction kept 7 bases outside the gene matches. Germline assignment: CDR1 MGHRA and CDR2 YSYEKL. The CDR3 runs 16 residues. The CDR3 region has the DNA TGCGCCAGCAGCCAAGATCCCCCTAGCGGGATTGATACGCAGTATTTT. Residues: CASSQDPPSGIDTQYF.

The chain links TRBV7-9 to TRBJ1-2; 10 bases fit TRBD1. J lost 2 bases, V lost 5 bases, and 8 bases had no gene match. This CDR3 is built from 16 residues. The V gene's germline CDR1 is SEHNR and CDR2 FQNEAQ (reference sequence). The CDR3 loop reads CASSRDRGPSNYGYTF. Written as DNA, the CDR3 is TGTGCCAGCAGCCGTGACAGGGGGCCCAGCAACTATGGCTACACCTTC. Looking up the rest from reference TRBV7-9 and TRBJ1-2 gives the full variable domain: DTGVSQNPRHKITKRGQNVTFRCDPISEHNRLYWYRQTLGQGPEFLTYFQNEAQLEKSRLLSDRFSAERPKGSFSTLEIQRTEQGDSAMYLCASSRDRGPSNYGYTFGSGTRLTVV.

The rearrangement links TRBV19 to TRBJ1-2; possibly TRBD1 for D (5 bases). The germline V gene has CDR1 LNHDA and CDR2 SQIVND (reference sequence). The CDR3 loop spans 13 amino acids. The germline V and J ends were trimmed by 3 bases and 6 bases, with 11 bases remaining between them. As DNA, the CDR3 is TGTGCCAGTAGTATTGAGGGGAGCAATGGCTACACCTTC. It translates to CASSIEGSNGYTF.

This clone came up a few times. The CDR3 DNA follows: TGTGCCAGCGACTATAACGGGGAGCAGTACTTC. This translates into CASDYNGEQYF. The chain recombines TRBV5-6 with TRBJ2-7; D perhaps matches TRBD2 (5 bases). Trimming cost V 7 bases and J 7 bases, with 12 bases left between them. CDR3 length equals 11 residues. Germline V gives CDR1 SGHDT, CDR2 YYEEEE.

This clone was observed a single time. The chain recombines TRBV28 with TRBJ2-3, with 7 positions matching TRBD2. V lost 5 bases and J lost 0; bases outside the gene matches: 17. Germline assignment: CDR1 MDHEN and CDR2 SYDVKM. The CDR3 is 19 residues long. DNA for the CDR3: TGTGCCAGCAGTCCCCTGGGGAGGGAGTCCCGTGCTAGCACAGATACGCAGTATTTT. It translates to CASSPLGRESRASTDTQYF.

The J gene is TRBJ2-5, the V gene TRBV5-1, with D possibly matching TRBD2 (5 bases). Germline values: CDR1 SGHRS, CDR2 YFSETQ. This CDR3 is built from 17 residues. Trimming shortened V by 4 bases and J by 2 bases, and 21 bases separated the two germline ends. CDR3: CASSAGRGHIPQETQYF. CDR3 sequence (DNA): TGCGCCAGCAGCGCCGGTCGGGGTCACATTCCACAAGAGACCCAGTACTTC.

As to this clone: The same CDR3 also results from other DNA sequences found in this sample. This chain joins TRBV5-4 and TRBJ2-7; a possible D gene is TRBD1 (6 bases). Trimming stripped 4 bases from V and 4 bases from J, with 9 bases between. Germline V CDR1 and CDR2: SGHNT, YYREEE (reference sequence). The length of the CDR3 is 12 residues. Here the CDR3 DNA reads TGTGCCAGCAGCCTTGACAGGTACGAGCAGTACTTC. This gives the protein CASSLDRYEQYF.